This T cell receptor (beta chain) comes out of a study of vaccination effects on CD4 cells after COVID-19. ViraFEST expansion of antigen-specific CD4+ T cells with viral peptide pools preceded sequencing. Isolation of CD4+ T cells took place after approximately ten days of culture. Everyone in the study got two shots of either the BNT162b2 or mRNA-1273 vaccine. This table comes from immunoSEQ multiplex PCR, and its TCRdb copy is limited to in-frame clones, with some not included. The table shows 20,000 to 30,000 clones, with 75% to 80% occurring only once. The CDR3 is 15 amino acids. Germline CDR1 SGHNT, CDR2 YENEEA. Trimming removed 5 bases at V and 5 bases at J, with 16 bases between. A note on this clone: Its antigen is currently unknown.

Source: CD4+ T cells from PBMCs cultured with SARS-CoV-2 spike peptides, taken after COVID-19 vaccination. V is TRBV11-3 and J is TRBJ2-1; tentatively, D is TRBD1 or TRBD2 (5 bases each). This clonotype originated in a human donor who received a COVID-19 vaccine. Some clones in this sample may be carry-over from other donors' samples. The DNA of the CDR3 is TGTGCCAGCAGCGCGACTTCTAGAGGGGACAATGAGCAGTTCTTC. This codes for CASSATSRGDNEQFF.